Listed below are T cell receptor beta chains from one sample, sequenced in a study of radiation and T cells in renal cell carcinoma. Clones were sequenced by immunoSEQ multiplex PCR, and TCRdb holds only the in-frame ones, with some missing. The sample includes approximately 23,000 clones, 40% to 55% seen only once; the top ten take approximately 16%. This material consisted of tumor tissue, taken from a patient whose treatment included radiotherapy and nephrectomy. Source of these receptors: a woman aged 45-59 years with renal cell carcinoma. Both conserved end residues are part of each CDR3. A D gene is named only where the DNA matches it firmly. Clone size is shown for a subset of rows, as once, few, many or a class of expanded clone.

j_call | v_call | clone_size | d_call | cdr3_aa | cdr3_nt
TRBJ2-5 | TRBV6-1 | . | . | CASSDDSYQETQYF | TGTGCCAGCAGTGACGACAGTTACCAAGAGACCCAGTACTTC
TRBJ2-7 | TRBV7-3 | once | TRBD1 | CASSGSGGYPYEQYF | TGTGCCAGCAGTGGCTCAGGGGGCTACCCCTACGAGCAGTACTTC
TRBJ1-2 | TRBV5-1 | . | . | CASSFSLTNYGYTF | TGCGCCAGCAGCTTTTCACTGACTAACTATGGCTACACCTTC
TRBJ2-7 | TRBV7-9 | . | . | CASSQGIESSYEQYF | TGCGCCAGCAGCCAGGGGATTGAGTCCTCCTACGAGCAGTACTTC
TRBJ1-4 | TRBV5-8 | few | . | CASSQDLRSEKLFF | TGCGCCAGCAGCCAAGACCTACGGTCGGAAAAACTGTTTTTT
TRBJ1-1 | TRBV21-1 | . | . | CASPAGTLNTEAFF | TGTGCCAGTCCCGCTGGGACACTGAACACTGAAGCTTTCTTT
TRBJ2-1 | TRBV9 | . | . | CASSVLEEQFF | TGTGCCAGCAGCGTATTGGAGGAGCAGTTCTTC
TRBJ1-1 | TRBV19 | . | TRBD1 | CASTWDSRSEAFF | TGTGCCAGTACTTGGGACAGCCGGTCTGAAGCTTTCTTT
TRBJ2-5 | TRBV19 | . | . | CASSPTGARETQYF | TGTGCCAGTAGCCCAACGGGGGCGAGAGAGACCCAGTACTTC
TRBJ1-1 | TRBV6-5 | . | . | CASSPRENTEAFF | TGTGCCAGCAGTCCCAGGGAGAACACTGAAGCTTTCTTT
TRBJ2-1 | TRBV7-9 | . | TRBD2 | CASSSLAGGPSEQFF | TGTGCCAGCAGCTCACTAGCGGGGGGGCCCAGTGAGCAGTTCTTC
TRBJ2-1 | TRBV25-1 | . | TRBD2 | CASSGVLGSGGASEQFF | TGTGCCAGCAGTGGTGTCCTGGGTAGCGGGGGGGCAAGTGAGCAGTTCTTC
TRBJ2-7 | TRBV16 | many | . | CASSQSFGYEQYF | TGTGCCAGCAGCCAATCCTTCGGGTACGAGCAGTACTTC
TRBJ2-7 | TRBV6-5 | . | TRBD2 | CASSSRRGSYEQYF | TGTGCCAGCAGCTCAAGGCGGGGGTCCTACGAGCAGTACTTC
TRBJ2-3 | TRBV5-1 | . | . | CASSSQGYYTDTQYF | TGCGCCAGCAGCTCGCAGGGGTATTACACAGATACGCAGTATTTT
TRBJ1-2 | TRBV7-2 | . | . | CASSQVMTARGYTF | TGTGCCAGCAGCCAAGTAATGACAGCCAGAGGCTACACCTTC
TRBJ2-7 | TRBV5-6 | . | . | CASSLFGAGTYEQYF | TGTGCCAGCAGCTTGTTCGGGGCGGGGACCTACGAGCAGTACTTC
TRBJ2-7 | TRBV5-1 | . | . | CASSLHRSSYEQYF | TGCGCCAGCAGCTTGCACCGTAGCTCCTACGAGCAGTACTTC
TRBJ2-1 | TRBV7-8 | . | . | CASSLAVGASEQFF | TGTGCCAGCAGCTTAGCTGTTGGGGCTAGTGAGCAGTTCTTC
TRBJ2-7 | TRBV7-6 | few | . | CASSLDRAREQYF | TGTGCCAGCAGCTTAGACAGGGCGAGGGAGCAGTACTTC
TRBJ1-1 | TRBV7-9 | many | TRBD1 | CASSLDVGQGNTEAFF | TGTGCCAGCAGCTTAGATGTTGGACAGGGTAACACTGAAGCTTTCTTT
TRBJ1-6 | TRBV5-1 | . | TRBD1 | CASSLGGPGQRNSPLHF | TGCGCCAGCAGCCTTGGGGGACCGGGACAGAGAAATTCACCCCTCCACTTT
TRBJ1-2 | TRBV10-3 | . | TRBD1 | CAISETGERGGYTF | TGTGCCATCAGTGAGACAGGGGAGAGGGGTGGCTACACCTTC
TRBJ1-2 | TRBV5-1 | . | . | CASRRRGAEYGYTF | TGTGCCAGCCGGCGAAGGGGGGCGGAATATGGCTACACCTTC
TRBJ2-1 | TRBV7-3 | medium-sized | TRBD1 | CASSALGGQGYNEQFF | TGTGCCAGCAGCGCCCTGGGGGGACAGGGTTACAATGAGCAGTTCTTC
TRBJ2-4 | TRBV11-2 | few | TRBD2 | CASSSTGGQNIQYF | TGTGCCAGCAGCTCCACGGGGGGTCAAAACATTCAGTACTTC
TRBJ2-7 | TRBV2 | many | . | CASSELAGSNEQYF | TGTGCCAGCAGTGAATTGGCGGGGAGTAACGAGCAGTACTTC
TRBJ2-7 | TRBV2 | . | . | CASRAYNGNYEQYF | TGTGCCAGCAGGGCTTACAATGGGAACTACGAGCAGTACTTC
TRBJ2-7 | TRBV5-8 | few | . | CASSLAYEQYF | TGTGCCAGCAGCTTGGCCTACGAGCAGTACTTC
TRBJ1-1 | TRBV7-9 | few | TRBD1 | CASSYTGGQTEAFF | TGTGCCAGCAGCTATACAGGGGGCCAGACTGAAGCTTTCTTT
TRBJ2-7 | TRBV6-5 | . | TRBD1 | CASSTGQGVYF | TGTGCCAGCAGTACTGGACAGGGGGTGTACTTC
TRBJ1-2 | TRBV29-1 | many | . | CSVERVRYGYTF | TGCAGCGTTGAGCGGGTGAGGTATGGCTACACCTTC
TRBJ1-2 | TRBV7-3 | . | TRBD1 | CASSLDREGYGYTF | TGTGCCAGCAGCTTGGACAGGGAGGGCTATGGCTACACCTTC
TRBJ2-3 | TRBV13 | . | . | CASSPNQDFSTDTQYF | TGTGCCAGCAGCCCCAACCAGGACTTTAGCACAGATACGCAGTATTTT
TRBJ1-1 | TRBV11-2 | . | TRBD1 | CASSLSSGTERKAFF | TGTGCCAGCAGCCTTTCGTCCGGGACAGAGAGAAAAGCTTTCTTT
TRBJ2-2 | TRBV6-5 | few | . | CASSYVSNTGELFF | TGTGCCAGCAGTTATGTGTCGAACACCGGGGAGCTGTTTTTT
TRBJ1-1 | TRBV5-1 | . | . | CATKVDSANTEAFF | TGCGCCACAAAAGTCGACAGCGCGAACACTGAAGCTTTCTTT
TRBJ2-7 | TRBV6-1 | . | TRBD2 | CASSVLALAYEQYF | TGTGCCAGCAGTGTACTAGCGTTGGCCTACGAGCAGTACTTC
TRBJ1-1 | TRBV18 | . | . | CASSPTLTVEAFF | TGTGCCAGCTCACCAACGCTTACAGTTGAAGCTTTCTTT
TRBJ1-6 | TRBV6-1 | . | . | CASSEALGLNSPLHF | TGTGCCAGCAGTGAAGCGCTAGGGCTTAATTCACCCCTCCACTTT
TRBJ1-6 | TRBV6-5 | . | . | CASSPSGETPLHF | TGTGCCAGCTCCCCGTCAGGCGAGACACCCCTCCACTTT
TRBJ1-1 | TRBV14 | . | TRBD1 | CASSHPRGGTGNTEAFF | TGTGCCAGCAGCCACCCTCGTGGAGGGACAGGGAACACTGAAGCTTTCTTT
TRBJ1-2 | TRBV29-1 | once | . | CSVGAGDYGYTF | TGCAGCGTTGGAGCAGGAGACTATGGCTACACCTTC
TRBJ1-2 | TRBV7-9 | . | . | CASSRRQAGGYTF | TGTGCCAGCAGCCGTAGACAGGCGGGCGGCTACACCTTC
TRBJ2-2 | TRBV6-1 | few | TRBD1 | CASSEMGRGRGTGELFF | TGTGCCAGCAGTGAAATGGGCAGGGGGCGCGGAACCGGGGAGCTGTTTTTT
TRBJ1-2 | TRBV29-1 | few | . | CSAERGLGYTF | TGCAGCGCAGAAAGAGGGTTAGGCTACACCTTC
TRBJ2-1 | TRBV9 | . | . | CASSVGGVGEQFF | TGTGCCAGCAGCGTAGGCGGGGTGGGTGAGCAGTTCTTC